One sample yielded the 32 T cell receptor beta chains listed below, sequenced in a study of sequential checkpoint blockade in melanoma. Measured with immunoSEQ multiplex PCR; TCRdb has only the in-frame clones, and not every one. In the table there are 20,000 to 25,000 clones, roughly 78% of which are singletons. The treatment denotes: randomized to nivolumab then ipilimumab (arm A) or the reverse (arm B). The sample here was CD8+ T cells sorted from blood (inferred from file names), taken from a patient given nivolumab and ipilimumab in sequence. These receptors all stem from a human donor with melanoma.

DNA for the CDR3: TGTGCCAGCAGCCCGGCTAGCGGCCAGTCCTACAATGAGCAGTTCTTC. This encodes CASSPASGQSYNEQFF. This rearrangement joins TRBV4-2 to TRBJ2-1, with TRBD2 matching over 7 bases. Germline V gene sequence: CDR1 LGHNA, CDR2 YNFKEQ. The CDR3 is made up of 16 amino acids. The ends lost 4 bases at V and 1 base at J; junction bases unmatched: 7.

This chain connects TRBV5-6 to TRBJ2-5, with 7 bases that match TRBD2. J gave up 4 bases and V 4 bases, and 4 bases lay outside the gene matches. Germline V CDR1 and CDR2: SGHDT, YYEEEE. This CDR3 comprises 13 residues. CDR3 nucleotide sequence: TGTGCCAGCAGCGTACTAGCGTTAGAGACCCAGTACTTC. Its translation is CASSVLALETQYF.

This clone occurred once. The chain links TRBV13 to TRBJ2-3; TRBD2 might be the D (6 bases). The CDR3 runs 13 residues. V gave up 9 bases and J gave up 5 bases, with 15 bases separating them. Germline CDR1 and CDR2: PRHDT and FYEKMQ (reference sequence). DNA of the CDR3: TGTGCCAGTCGGAGGGTAGGCGAAGATACGCAGTATTTT. It codes for CASRRVGEDTQYF.

The chain links TRBV5-1 to TRBJ2-5; possibly TRBD2 for D (6 bases). V lost 5 bases, J lost 5 bases, and 25 bases lay in between. CDR1 is SGHRS and CDR2 is YFSETQ in the germline V gene. The CDR3 runs 17 residues. CDR3 sequence reads: CASSPTLRGDGRETQYF. CDR3 nucleotide sequence: TGCGCCAGCAGTCCTACCCTGCGGGGAGATGGACGGGAGACCCAGTACTTC.

The genes are TRBV4-3 and TRBJ1-4; TRBD1 might be the D (5 bases). Germline CDR1 and CDR2: LGHNA and YSLEER. The CDR3 consists of 13 residues. V was shortened by 0 bases and J by 11 bases, with 10 bases between the two germline ends. CDR3 nucleotide sequence: TGCGCCAGCAGCCAAGAGCGGCAGGGCAAACTGTTTTTT. This codes for CASSQERQGKLFF.

The rearrangement joins TRBV28 to TRBJ2-1; 14 nucleotides match TRBD2. Trimming removed 2 bases from V and 8 bases from J; junction bases left unmatched: 20. From germline, CDR1 is MDHEN and CDR2 SYDVKM. The CDR3 is 21 amino acids. CDR3 in DNA: TGTGCCAGCAGTTTAAGATCGTTGAGGCTGGGGACTAGCGGGAGTCGGGATGAGCAGTTCTTC. The encoded protein is CASSLRSLRLGTSGSRDEQFF.

This clone was seen a single time. The chain carries TRBV2 and TRBJ2-2; 9 bases match TRBD2. The germline V gene has CDR1 SNHLY and CDR2 FYNNEI. The trim removed 2 bases at V and 6 bases at J, leaving 13 bases unmatched. The CDR3 runs 18 residues. CDR3 nucleotide sequence: TGTGCCAGCAGTGAATGGAGGGGGCTTGCGGGAGGGCCCGGGGAGCTGTTTTTT. Protein: CASSEWRGLAGGPGELFF. The full variable domain, with the rest looked up from reference TRBV2 and TRBJ2-2, is EPEVTQTPSHQVTQMGQEVILRCVPISNHLYFYWYRQILGQKVEFLVSFYNNEISEKSEIFDDQFSVERPDGSNFTLKIRSTKLEDSAMYFCASSEWRGLAGGPGELFFGEGSRLTVL.

This clone has more than one count but fewer than ten. The chain joins TRBV7-2 to TRBJ2-5, with a weak D call TRBD1 (6 bases). Germline V gives CDR1 SGHTA, CDR2 FQGNSA. V was cut by 5 bases and J by 2 bases, with 9 bases left in between. The CDR3 loop spans 13 amino acids. CDR3 protein: CASSPGQQETQYF. CDR3 bases: TGTGCCAGCAGCCCCGGACAGCAAGAGACCCAGTACTTC.

This sequence joins TRBV19 and TRBJ2-1; 9 bases fit TRBD2. Germline V gives CDR1 LNHDA, CDR2 SQIVND (reference sequence). This CDR3 comprises 14 residues. V shed 8 bases and J 1 base; nucleotides not matched to a gene: 3. The CDR3 protein is CASSSGMSYNEQFF. In DNA form, the CDR3 reads TGTGCCAGTTCTAGCGGGATGTCCTACAATGAGCAGTTCTTC.

This clone was counted between two and nine times. The rearrangement joins TRBV19 to TRBJ1-4, with 7 bases aligning to TRBD1. The V gene end was trimmed by 6 bases and the J gene end by 4 bases; junction bases not matched to a gene: 8. This CDR3 has 15 amino acids. Germline CDR1 and CDR2: LNHDA and SQIVND (reference sequence). CDR3 loop: CASRTIGQDNEKLFF. The CDR3 coding sequence is TGTGCCAGTAGGACCATCGGACAGGATAATGAAAAACTGTTTTTT. The full variable domain, with the rest looked up from reference TRBV19 and TRBJ1-4, is DGGITQSPKYLFRKEGQNVTLSCEQNLNHDAMYWYRQDPGQGLRLIYYSQIVNDFQKGDIAEGYSVSREKKESFPLTVTSAQKNPTAFYLCASRTIGQDNEKLFFGSGTQLSVL.

The V call is TRBV28, the J call TRBJ1-5; D call uncertain. The V end lost 7 bases, the J end lost 0 bases, and 7 bases lay between the germline ends. Looked up from germline, CDR1 is MDHEN and CDR2 is SYDVKM. The CDR3 is 13 residues long. Written as DNA, the CDR3 is TGTGCCAGCACCCGAGATAGCAATCAGCCCCAGCATTTT. Its translation: CASTRDSNQPQHF. The full variable domain, rest sourced from reference TRBV28 and TRBJ1-5, is DVKVTQSSRYLVKRTGEKVFLECVQDMDHENMFWYRQDPGLGLRLIYFSYDVKMKEKGDIPEGYSVSREKKERFSLILESASTNQTSMYLCASTRDSNQPQHFGDGTRLSIL.

The genes are TRBV5-4 and TRBJ2-1, with D tentatively TRBD2 (5 bases). The CDR3 totals 14 residues. V gave up 0 bases and J gave up 5 bases, with 9 bases separating them. The germline V gene has CDR1 SGHNT and CDR2 YYREEE (reference sequence). The CDR3 sequence is CASSLERQDNEQFF. The DNA of the CDR3 is TGTGCCAGCAGCTTGGAGCGGCAGGACAATGAGCAGTTCTTC. Variable domain in full (rest from reference TRBV5-4 and TRBJ2-1): ETGVTQSPTHLIKTRGQQVTLRCSSQSGHNTVSWYQQALGQGPQFIFQYYREEENGRGNFPPRFSGLQFPNYSSELNVNALELDDSALYLCASSLERQDNEQFFGPGTRLTVL.

The chain joins TRBV5-1 to TRBJ1-1, with D unclear. The CDR3 extends over 15 amino acids. V was trimmed by 4 bases and J by 3 bases, leaving 16 bases between them. The germline V gene has CDR1 SGHRS and CDR2 YFSETQ. The CDR3 spells CASSKRPSSDTEAFF. The CDR3 coding sequence is TGCGCCAGCAGCAAACGTCCCTCCTCGGACACTGAAGCTTTCTTT.

This clone was seen a handful of times. The V and J genes are TRBV27 and TRBJ2-1; perhaps TRBD2 as D (5 bases). The CDR3 spans 16 residues. V gave up 7 bases and J gave up 2 bases, with 18 bases separating them. Germline V gene data show CDR1 as MNHEY and CDR2 as SMNVEV (reference sequence). The CDR3: CASNTVLAGTYNEQFF. Written as DNA, the CDR3 is TGTGCCAGCAATACGGTCCTGGCGGGCACCTACAATGAGCAGTTCTTC.

In its sample, this clone was seen a few times. The chain has TRBV5-1 and TRBJ2-7; 9 bases line up with TRBD1. The CDR3 contains 16 residues. In germline, CDR1 is SGHRS, CDR2 YFSETQ. V dropped 0 bases and J dropped 5; count of bases not matched to a gene: 9. The CDR3 loop is CASSLGAGTGNDEQYF. Here the CDR3 DNA reads TGCGCCAGCAGCTTGGGAGCAGGGACAGGGAACGACGAGCAGTACTTC.

V usage is TRBV19 and J usage is TRBJ2-7; 11 nucleotides align to TRBD2. There are 16 residues in the CDR3. Unmatched junction bases numbered 10, after V lost 6 bases and J lost 3 bases. Looked up from germline, CDR1 is LNHDA and CDR2 is SQIVND (reference sequence). This chain's CDR3 is CASSNPGTSGIYEQYF. The CDR3 coding sequence is TGTGCCAGTAGCAACCCCGGGACTAGCGGCATCTACGAGCAGTACTTC. Complete variable domain (other parts from reference TRBV19 and TRBJ2-7): DGGITQSPKYLFRKEGQNVTLSCEQNLNHDAMYWYRQDPGQGLRLIYYSQIVNDFQKGDIAEGYSVSREKKESFPLTVTSAQKNPTAFYLCASSNPGTSGIYEQYFGPGTRLTVT.

The rearrangement links TRBV30 to TRBJ2-5; D is undetermined. The J call is uncertain, as TRBJ2-7 better fits the DNA end. Germline V gene data show CDR1 as GTSNPN and CDR2 as SVGIG (reference sequence). The CDR3 runs 18 residues. The CDR3 loop reads CAWSVRSFSTVVPYEQYF. The CDR3 DNA reads TGTGCCTGGAGTGTACGGTCGTTTTCCACAGTAGTACCCTACGAGCAGTACTTC.

The gene calls are TRBV18 and TRBJ1-2; D is uncertain. This CDR3 region has 15 residues. Trimming removed 3 bases from V and 6 bases from J, with 17 bases in between. The germline V gene has CDR1 KGHSH and CDR2 LQKENI. The CDR3 region has the DNA TGTGCCAGCTCACCGGACTCGGCGGTAGGTGATGGCTACACCTTC. Its protein is CASSPDSAVGDGYTF.

The genes are TRBV28 and TRBJ2-5; weak D call: TRBD2 (6 bases). CDR1 is MDHEN and CDR2 is SYDVKM in the germline V gene. The CDR3 runs to 13 residues. V dropped 7 bases and J dropped 7 bases, with 16 bases sitting between them. CDR3 coding DNA: TGTGCCAGCAAGGGTATGTGGAGGGCGACCCAGTACTTC. Protein: CASKGMWRATQYF.

This chain connects TRBV7-2 to TRBJ1-5; D gene uncertain. V shed 1 base and J shed 4 bases, with 11 bases lying between them. The CDR3 is 15 amino acids. The germline CDR1 and CDR2 sequences are SGHTA and FQGNSA. The CDR3 region is CASSLGLAGNQPQHF. DNA of the CDR3: TGTGCCAGCAGCTTAGGACTGGCGGGGAATCAGCCCCAGCATTTT. Variable domain in full (rest from reference TRBV7-2 and TRBJ1-5): GAGVSQSPSNKVTEKGKDVELRCDPISGHTALYWYRQSLGQGLEFLIYFQGNSAPDKSGLPSDRFSAERTGGSVSTLTIQRTQQEDSAVYLCASSLGLAGNQPQHFGDGTRLSIL.

The chain links TRBV29-1 to TRBJ1-1; D not resolved. The CDR3 extends over 11 amino acids. Trimming pared 4 bases from V and 1 base from J, leaving 4 bases between. Germline V gene sequence: CDR1 SQVTM, CDR2 ANQGSEA. CDR3 sequence: CSVARNTEAFF. The CDR3 DNA is TGCAGCGTTGCCCGGAACACTGAAGCTTTCTTT.

The V and J genes are TRBV6-6 and TRBJ2-5; D gene ambiguous. Germline loops: CDR1 MNHNY, CDR2 SVGAGI (reference sequence). The CDR3 length is 12 residues. Trimming shortened V by 2 bases and J by 5 bases, and 6 bases separated the two germline ends. CDR3 nucleotides: TGTGCCAGCAGTTACCCCCTGGAGACCCAGTACTTC. Translating gives CASSYPLETQYF.

The J gene is TRBJ1-5, the V gene TRBV10-3; 9 bases agree with TRBD1. The CDR3 contains 15 residues. Germline lookup yields CDR1 ENHRY and CDR2 SYGVKD. After removal of 11 bases from V and 2 bases from J, the junction contained 10 bases not matched to a gene. The CDR3 sequence: CAAQGGQGGNQPQHF. The DNA of the CDR3 is TGTGCCGCACAGGGGGGACAGGGTGGCAATCAGCCCCAGCATTTT.

The J gene is TRBJ2-5, the V gene TRBV5-4; maybe TRBD2 (5 bases). With 0 bases removed from V and 4 bases from J, the gap between germline ends came to 10 bases. CDR1 and CDR2 from the germline V gene are SGHNT and YYREEE (reference sequence). This CDR3 has 14 residues. CDR3 sequence reads: CASSLGNSGETQYF. In DNA form, the CDR3 reads TGTGCCAGCAGCTTGGGGAACAGCGGAGAGACCCAGTACTTC.

The V and J genes are TRBV7-2 and TRBJ2-5, with TRBD2 matching 11 bases. The CDR3 totals 18 residues. The germline V gene encodes CDR1 SGHTA and CDR2 FQGNSA. J gave up 5 bases and V 1 base, and 12 bases lay outside the gene matches. Here the CDR3 reads CASSLGASGRPHGETQYF. The CDR3 DNA sequence: TGTGCCAGCAGCTTAGGAGCTAGCGGGAGGCCACATGGGGAGACCCAGTACTTC.

CDR3 amino acids: CASSLMGTGSYGYTF. The CDR3 DNA reads TGTGCCAGCAGTTTAATGGGGACAGGGAGCTATGGCTACACCTTC. The V and J genes are TRBV28 and TRBJ1-2; 9 positions match TRBD1. This CDR3 has 15 amino acids. Germline V gene lookup returns CDR1 MDHEN and CDR2 SYDVKM. Trimming at V came to 2 bases and at J to 4 bases, leaving 5 bases not matched to a gene.

The chain joins TRBV30 to TRBJ1-2; D gene uncertain. The V and J ends lost 4 bases and 0 bases respectively, with 21 bases between them. CDR3 length: 17 residues. Germline V gene lookup returns CDR1 GTSNPN and CDR2 SVGIG (reference sequence). The CDR3 spells CAWIRTLTGGTNYGYTF. CDR3 coding DNA: TGTGCCTGGATTCGCACCCTGACGGGTGGCACTAACTATGGCTACACCTTC.

The chain has TRBV6-1 and TRBJ2-1; 14 positions agree with TRBD2. V trimming: 6 bases; J trimming: 6 bases; junction bases outside the gene matches: 4. Germline CDR1 MNHNS, CDR2 SASEGT. There are 15 residues in the CDR3. The CDR3, as DNA: TGTGCCAGCAGGGGACTAGCGGGAGCGGCCAATGAGCAGTTCTTC. Encoded protein: CASRGLAGAANEQFF.

The CDR3 loop is CASSYGTYANTGELFF. The CDR3 nucleotides read TGTGCCAGCAGTTACGGGACATACGCGAACACCGGGGAGCTGTTTTTT. The chain links TRBV6-5 to TRBJ2-2, with TRBD1 as a possible D gene (6 bases). V lost 2 bases to trimming and J lost 0 bases, with 10 bases between them. The CDR3 totals 16 residues. The V gene's germline CDR1 is MNHEY and CDR2 SVGAGI.

This clone turned up a few times. The chain recombines TRBV6-1 with TRBJ2-7; maybe TRBD2 (5 bases). Per germline, CDR1 MNHNS and CDR2 SASEGT. Trimming took off 2 bases at V and 9 bases at J, with 14 bases between the two ends. CDR3 size: 13 residues. CDR3 bases: TGTGCCAGCAGTGAAATACTAGGGCAAGCGCAGTACTTC. Amino acids: CASSEILGQAQYF.

The rearrangement uses TRBV4-3 and TRBJ1-3, with a tentative D call TRBD1 (6 bases). CDR1 is LGHNA and CDR2 is YSLEER in the germline V gene. The ends were cut back, 0 bases at V and 4 bases at J, with 10 bases in the middle. The CDR3 length is 15 residues. CDR3 protein: CASSQEGASGNTIYF. The CDR3 nucleotides are TGCGCCAGCAGCCAAGAGGGGGCTTCGGGAAACACCATATATTTT.

CDR3 amino acids: CASSVGSSGGRDSRLFF. CDR3 nucleotides: TGTGCCAGCAGCGTAGGATCTTCAGGAGGACGGGACTCTAGGCTGTTCTTC. V is TRBV9 and J is TRBJ2-1; D is perhaps TRBD2 (6 bases). The CDR3 contains 17 residues. Trimming took 0 bases from V and 15 from J, leaving 28 bases between them. Germline CDR1 SGDLS, CDR2 YYNGEE.